The 26 T cell receptor beta chains reported below all come from one sample, sequenced in a study of B cell selection in AIRE deficiency. Conventional CD4 T cells were sorted as CD4+CD127+ cells. Assay used: immunoSEQ multiplex PCR; TCRdb lists only in-frame clones, some missing. Among approximately 24,000 clones listed, around 95% were seen once. Sequencing used CD4+CD127+ conventional T cells sorted from PBMCs. The receptors here all came from a human donor in good health.

This chain uses TRBV7-6 with TRBJ2-2; D possibly uses TRBD1 or TRBD2 (5 bases each). The CDR3 has 17 amino acids. V shed 1 base and J shed 0 bases, with 12 bases lying between them. Germline loops: CDR1 SGHVS, CDR2 FNYEAQ. The CDR3 bases are TGTGCCAGCAGCTTAGAGGGACGGATAACGAACACCGGGGAGCTGTTTTTT. It translates to CASSLEGRITNTGELFF. Drawing the rest from reference TRBV7-6 and TRBJ2-2, the complete variable domain is GAGVSQSPRYKVTKRGQDVALRCDPISGHVSLYWYRQALGQGPEFLTYFNYEAQQDKSGLPNDRFSAERPEGSISTLTIQRTEQRDSAMYRCASSLEGRITNTGELFFGEGSRLTVL.

This chain links TRBV4-1 with TRBJ1-1; TRBD1 agrees at 7 bases. V lost 4 bases to trimming and J lost 5 bases; unmatched junction nucleotides: 7. CDR1 is MGHRA and CDR2 is YSYEKL in the germline V gene. The CDR3 is made up of 14 amino acids. This CDR3 reads CASSPRDRGTEAFF. The CDR3 bases are TGCGCCAGCAGCCCTCGGGACAGAGGGACTGAAGCTTTCTTT.

The chain uses TRBV7-2 and TRBJ1-6; a weak D match, TRBD1 (6 bases). CDR1 and CDR2 from the germline V gene are SGHTA and FQGNSA. Trimming removed 4 bases from V and 10 bases from J, with 14 bases in between. This CDR3 comprises 14 residues. The CDR3 coding sequence is TGTGCCAGCAGCTCACAGGGTTTGACGTCACCCCTCCACTTT. It encodes CASSSQGLTSPLHF.

The CDR3 coding sequence is TGTGCCAGCAGCAAAGGTCCCCTAGCGGGATTACAAGAGACCCAGTACTTC. This encodes CASSKGPLAGLQETQYF. V and J are TRBV21-1 and TRBJ2-5; TRBD2 reflects the table's D call only, with no check against the DNA. TRBV21-1 is noted as a pseudogene. The CDR3 length is 17 residues.

The chain is built from TRBV11-2 and TRBJ1-2, with a weak D call TRBD1 (6 bases). CDR3 length: 12 amino acids. Germline V CDR1 and CDR2: SGHAT, FQNNGV. Trimming removed 0 bases from V and 14 bases from J, with 13 bases in between. CDR3 sequence reads: CASSLDQGQRTF. The DNA for the CDR3 is TGTGCCAGCAGCTTAGATCAGGGACAAAGGACCTTC.

CDR3 DNA sequence: TGTGCCAGTAGTAGGGACAGGAACTATGGCTACACCTTC. Its translation: CASSRDRNYGYTF. This chain joins TRBV19 and TRBJ1-2; 8 bases line up with TRBD1. Germline V gives CDR1 LNHDA, CDR2 SQIVND (reference sequence). V shed 4 bases and J 2 bases; nucleotides not matched to a gene: 0. The CDR3 extends over 13 amino acids.

This clone occurred a few times. V gene TRBV7-7 combines with J gene TRBJ1-5; D perhaps matches TRBD1 (6 bases). The CDR3 length is 13 residues. Germline CDR1 SSHAT, CDR2 FNYEAQ (reference sequence). V was clipped by 1 base and J by 5 bases, with 6 bases between them. The CDR3 is CASSLDRDQPQHF. CDR3 bases: TGTGCCAGCAGCTTAGACAGGGATCAGCCCCAGCATTTT.

The rearrangement links TRBV6-5 to TRBJ2-7; 8 bases align to TRBD2. V dropped 8 bases and J dropped 2; count of bases not matched to a gene: 5. Germline V gene data show CDR1 as MNHEY and CDR2 as SVGAGI. The CDR3 runs 13 residues. CDR3 sequence (DNA): TGTGCCAGCCCGACTAGCGATACCTACGAGCAGTACTTC. Protein product: CASPTSDTYEQYF.

The rearrangement joins TRBV30 to TRBJ2-7; TRBD1 agrees at 9 bases. V lost 8 bases and J lost 11; bases outside the gene matches: 13. The CDR3 has 12 residues. Per germline, CDR1 GTSNPN and CDR2 SVGIG (reference sequence). In nucleotides, the CDR3 is TGTGCCAACAACAGGGGGCGGAGGGTGGAGTACTTC. This gives the protein CANNRGRRVEYF.

The genes are TRBV5-4 and TRBJ2-1, with unresolved D. V was clipped by 0 bases and J by 0 bases, with 19 bases between them. The CDR3 is 19 residues long. Germline V gives CDR1 SGHNT, CDR2 YYREEE (reference sequence). CDR3: CASSLVVTPKYSSYNEQFF. The CDR3 bases are TGTGCCAGCAGCTTGGTGGTCACCCCAAAATATAGCTCCTACAATGAGCAGTTCTTC.

This clone appeared once. The CDR3 DNA reads TGTGCCAGCAGCTTCGACACGGGTCCCTACGAGCAGTACTTC. The encoded protein is CASSFDTGPYEQYF. The chain joins TRBV5-5 to TRBJ2-5; D gene ambiguous. The J call is doubtful: the DNA matches TRBJ2-7 better. The CDR3 loop spans 14 amino acids. CDR1 SGHKS and CDR2 YYEKEE come from the germline V gene (reference sequence).

This chain uses TRBV19 with TRBJ2-7; D gene uncertain. The V and J ends lost 4 bases and 6 bases respectively, with 13 bases between them. Germline CDR1 and CDR2: LNHDA and SQIVND (reference sequence). CDR3 length equals 13 residues. DNA for the CDR3: TGTGCCAGTAGTACCGGATGGCCTCGCGAGCAGTACTTC. Translating gives CASSTGWPREQYF.

This sequence joins TRBV6-6 and TRBJ1-5, with D perhaps matching TRBD1 (5 bases). The CDR3 extends over 13 amino acids. V was trimmed by 6 bases and J by 7 bases, leaving 13 bases between them. The germline CDR1 and CDR2 sequences are MNHNY and SVGAGI (reference sequence). The CDR3 sequence: CASRGGSWQPQHF. The CDR3 bases are TGTGCCAGCAGGGGGGGTTCGTGGCAGCCCCAGCATTTT.

The CDR3 sequence: CASSELWESVGYTF. CDR3 DNA sequence: TGTGCCAGCAGTGAACTCTGGGAGAGCGTTGGCTACACCTTC. The rearrangement joins TRBV6-1 to TRBJ1-2; D ambiguous. The CDR3 length is 14 residues. V was clipped by 2 bases and J by 7 bases, with 14 bases between them. The germline V gene has CDR1 MNHNS and CDR2 SASEGT.

V usage is TRBV7-2 and J usage is TRBJ2-5, with no clear D. CDR3 length: 12 residues. The germline V and J ends were trimmed by 1 base and 5 bases, with 5 bases remaining between them. From germline, CDR1 is SGHTA and CDR2 FQGNSA. The chain's CDR3 is CASSLVAETQYF. The CDR3 bases are TGTGCCAGCAGCTTAGTGGCGGAGACCCAGTACTTC.

The DNA of the CDR3 is TGTGCCAGCAGCTTCGGGGCTCGAGGGGAGCTGTTTTTT. It yields the protein CASSFGARGELFF. This chain uses TRBV11-2 with TRBJ2-2, with D perhaps given as TRBD1 or TRBD2 (5 bases each). Germline CDR1 SGHAT, CDR2 FQNNGV. The CDR3 is 13 amino acids. The V and J ends lost 3 bases and 8 bases respectively, with 10 bases between them.

The chain has TRBV4-2 and TRBJ2-1; TRBD2 matches 10 bases. In germline, CDR1 is LGHNA, CDR2 YNFKEQ. This CDR3 region has 18 residues. The junction had 13 bases not matched to a gene; V was cut back by 1 base and J by 7 bases. The CDR3 region is CASSQAMASGGLLNEQFF. In DNA, the CDR3 is TGTGCCAGCAGCCAAGCCATGGCTAGCGGGGGCCTTTTGAATGAGCAGTTCTTC.

The V and J genes are TRBV19 and TRBJ2-5; D not certain. This CDR3 region has 11 residues. V was cut by 0 bases and J by 4 bases, with 0 bases left in between. Germline V lookup: CDR1 LNHDA, CDR2 SQIVND (reference sequence). This CDR3 is CASSIEETQYF. CDR3 sequence (DNA): TGTGCCAGTAGTATAGAAGAGACCCAGTACTTC.

The chain combines TRBV5-1 with TRBJ2-3, with 10 bases matching TRBD2. Trimming cost V 3 bases and J 4 bases; bases outside gene matches: 2. Germline CDR1 reads SGHRS; CDR2 reads YFSETQ. The CDR3 covers 14 residues. In DNA, the CDR3 is TGCGCCAGCAGCTGGACTAGCGGACCAGATACGCAGTATTTT. Translated, it gives CASSWTSGPDTQYF.

The J gene is TRBJ1-1, the V gene TRBV7-8, with D possibly matching TRBD1 (6 bases). The germline V gene encodes CDR1 SGHVS and CDR2 FQNEAQ. V lost 3 bases and J lost 13, with 18 bases in between. This CDR3 spans 13 amino acids. The CDR3 DNA follows: TGTGCCAGCAGCTTTCTACAGGGATCCGAGGTTTTCTTT. It yields the protein CASSFLQGSEVFF.

The chain has TRBV4-1 and TRBJ1-1; tentative D call: TRBD1 (6 bases). Germline assignment: CDR1 MGHRA and CDR2 YSYEKL. V was pared by 2 bases and J by 6 bases, with 19 bases between. This CDR3 has 16 amino acids. This CDR3 reads CASSQPGGGGRAEAFF. Written as DNA, the CDR3 is TGCGCCAGCAGCCAACCGGGTGGTGGGGGCAGAGCTGAAGCTTTCTTT.

The rearrangement uses TRBV2 and TRBJ1-1; D remains ambiguous. Germline loops: CDR1 SNHLY, CDR2 FYNNEI. V lost 4 bases to trimming and J lost 4 bases, with 13 bases between them. The CDR3 has 14 amino acids. The CDR3 reads CASSAVIVGTEAFF. CDR3 DNA: TGTGCCAGCAGTGCGGTGATTGTGGGCACTGAAGCTTTCTTT. The full variable domain, its missing parts supplied by reference TRBV2 and TRBJ1-1, is EPEVTQTPSHQVTQMGQEVILRCVPISNHLYFYWYRQILGQKVEFLVSFYNNEISEKSEIFDDQFSVERPDGSNFTLKIRSTKLEDSAMYFCASSAVIVGTEAFFGQGTRLTVV.

A note on this clone: At one end the junction does not follow the germline gene, possibly because of a read error. The chain carries TRBV7-6 and TRBJ2-7, with 12 nucleotides matching TRBD1. Germline values: CDR1 SGHVS, CDR2 FNYEAQ. This CDR3 is built from 15 residues. The CDR3 here is CASSQGTGGSNEQYF. For the CDR3, the DNA is TGTGCCAGCAGCCAGGGGACAGGGGGCTCCAACGAGCAGTACTTC.

The rearrangement links TRBV5-1 to TRBJ2-5; maybe TRBD1 (6 bases). The V end lost 6 bases, the J end lost 5 bases, and 14 bases lay between the germline ends. This CDR3 spans 13 amino acids. The germline CDR1 and CDR2 sequences are SGHRS and YFSETQ. CDR3 sequence: CASMLGGMETQYF. The CDR3 region has the DNA TGCGCCAGCATGCTAGGGGGTATGGAGACCCAGTACTTC.

In its sample, this clone was seen once. The gene calls are TRBV5-1 and TRBJ1-1, with 7 bases aligning to TRBD1. CDR3 length equals 16 residues. Germline values: CDR1 SGHRS, CDR2 YFSETQ. V was clipped by 4 bases and J by 6 bases; unmatched bases: 15. In nucleotides, the CDR3 is TGCGCCAGCAGCCCCGGAGTCCGGGCAGGGGGAGCTGAAGCTTTCTTT. Its protein is CASSPGVRAGGAEAFF.

This chain connects TRBV7-2 to TRBJ2-1; TRBD2 agrees at 9 bases. V lost 3 bases, J lost 9 bases, and 12 bases stayed unmatched. Germline values: CDR1 SGHTA, CDR2 FQGNSA. This CDR3 contains 16 residues. Here the CDR3 DNA reads TGTGCCAGCAGCTTCCCGGCGGGGGGGACTCAGGGTGAGCAGTTCTTC. Protein: CASSFPAGGTQGEQFF.